This T cell receptor beta chain was obtained from a study of cytomegalovirus exposure and HLA in healthy donors. Study-level findings and limits: Generally TCR sequences proved uncommon, though certain public TCRs appeared in numerous donors.

TCRdb's table, derived via immunoSEQ multiplex PCR, lists solely in-frame clones and lacks some. The table lists 100,000 to 120,000 clones, around 89% of them singletons. Among the 110 or so subjects of the validation cohort, separate from the roughly 650-subject first cohort, were the donors. Note on this clone: Its specificity is not known.

Germline V gene data show CDR1 as SGHRS and CDR2 as YFSETQ. This CDR3 region has 17 residues. V was clipped by 4 bases and J by 1 base; unmatched bases: 11. V and J are TRBV5-1 and TRBJ2-3; 8 nucleotides align to TRBD2. Specimen: PBMCs. The receptor was isolated from a woman aged 25 to 39 in good health and CMV-seropositive. The CDR3 DNA sequence: TGCGCCAGCAGCCGAGGTCCCAGCGGGAGAGGCACAGATACGCAGTATTTT. It is translated as CASSRGPSGRGTDTQYF.